This TCR beta chain derives from a study of T cells in Graves' hyperthyroidism and ophthalmopathy. Across the study: Initial diagnosis, before any treatment, was when peripheral blood was collected.

The CDR3 contains 15 residues. CDR1 and CDR2 from the germline V gene are MNHEY and SMNVEV (reference sequence). With 3 bases removed from V and 2 bases from J, the gap between germline ends came to 8 bases. This clonotype was counted ten times or more. The CDR3 regions of TCR beta were amplified from RNA transcripts. The HTBI primer set was used in a first-round RT-PCR of the TCR CDR3. TCRdb passed the multiplex PCR reads through MiXCR, listing each CDR3 protein once. The sample lists fewer than 450,000 distinct CDR3 sequences, approximately 18% occurring once. Orbital computed tomography, thyroid ultrasound, serum thyroxine and TRAb, and clinical symptoms together informed the diagnoses.

The source is a woman aged 25 to 39 with Graves' hyperthyroidism that later progressed to Graves' ophthalmopathy. The source material was blood. This rearrangement joins TRBV27 to TRBJ2-6; possibly TRBD1 for D (5 bases). This CDR3 is CASSFWGTGANVLTF. DNA for the CDR3: TGTGCCAGCAGTTTCTGGGGCACTGGGGCCAACGTCCTGACTTTC.